One TCR beta chain is described in this entry. The antigen remains unidentified. This sample is drawn from a study of cytomegalovirus exposure and HLA in healthy donors. Overall study context: A preliminary data release comprised around 90 million unique TCRs obtained from HLA-typed donors. The Caucasian-associated ancestry cluster contained 65% to 85% of the 300 to 450 genotyped donors.

Germline CDR1 reads MNHEY; CDR2 reads SVGAGI. V was pared by 6 bases and J by 11 bases, with 17 bases between. CDR3 size: 13 residues. General study findings and limits: Most TCR sequences were uncommon, yet certain public TCRs appeared in many donors.

In the PCR, 60 Vbeta and 13 Jbeta primers were used. Profiled with immunoSEQ multiplex PCR; TCRdb holds only in-frame clones, not every one. The sample carries approximately 170,000 clones, less than 85% recorded once. The chain links TRBV6-5 to TRBJ1-5; possibly TRBD1 for D (6 bases). This receptor was identified in a man aged 25 to 40 in good health and CMV-seropositive. Material: PBMCs. The CDR3 spells CASSSKGGRSQHF. CDR3 nucleotides: TGTGCCAGCAGCTCGAAGGGGGGGCGGTCCCAGCATTTT.